This is a list of T cell receptor beta chains from one sample in a study of blood T cell repertoires in COVID-19. Measured with immunoSEQ multiplex PCR; TCRdb has only the in-frame clones, and not every one. Among around 230,000 clones, roughly 91% were seen once, and the ten largest hold approximately 4.3%. The sequencing sample was made of PBMCs or T cells enriched from blood (not recorded which). Source of these receptors: a young woman with acute COVID-19. Each CDR3 is given with its conserved first and last residue. The D gene is left open where the match is weak. Size is omitted from some rows. Given values are once, few, many or a class for expanded clones.

>NA|TRBV7-2|NA|TRBJ2-5
CASSPTQETQYF
TGTGCCAGCAGCCCCACTCAAGAGACCCAGTACTTC
>NA|TRBV29-1|TRBD1|TRBJ1-2
CSVRPGGLNYGYTF
TGCAGCGTGAGACCAGGGGGACTTAACTATGGCTACACCTTC
>NA|TRBV14|NA|TRBJ2-7
CASSQVSLEQYF
TGTGCCAGCAGCCAAGTATCCCTTGAGCAGTACTTC
>NA|TRBV2|TRBD1|TRBJ1-2
CASSTGTGVYGYTF
TGTGCCAGCAGTACCGGGACAGGGGTGTATGGCTACACCTTC
>NA|TRBV27|NA|TRBJ1-5
CASSSYHNQPQHF
TGTGCCAGCAGTTCCTATCACAATCAGCCCCAGCATTTT
>NA|TRBV27|NA|TRBJ1-5
CASSSGGSYSNQPQHF
TGTGCCAGCAGTTCGGGAGGGAGTTATAGCAATCAGCCCCAGCATTTT
>once|TRBV2|NA|TRBJ1-6
CASSEYRNSPLHF
TGTGCCAGCAGTGAATATCGGAATTCACCCCTCCACTTT
>once|TRBV5-1|TRBD2|TRBJ2-1
CASSLDTSGGLYNEQFF
TGCGCCAGCAGCTTGGATACTAGCGGGGGGCTCTACAATGAGCAGTTCTTC
>NA|TRBV7-3|NA|TRBJ2-3
CASSLFHGGTDTQYF
TGTGCCAGCAGCTTATTTCACGGGGGCACAGATACGCAGTATTTT
>NA|TRBV10-2|NA|TRBJ2-2
CASSGGNPGSGELFF
TGCGCCAGCAGCGGAGGGAACCCCGGATCCGGGGAGCTGTTTTTT
>NA|TRBV6-5|NA|TRBJ1-1
CASSPPGFMNTEAFF
TGTGCCAGCAGTCCCCCAGGGTTCATGAACACTGAAGCTTTCTTT
>NA|TRBV7-2|NA|TRBJ1-1
CASSLWTSGSTEAFF
TGTGCCAGCAGCTTATGGACGTCGGGGAGCACTGAAGCTTTCTTT
>NA|TRBV5-1|TRBD1|TRBJ1-2
CASSMTGNYGYTF
TGCGCCAGCAGCATGACAGGGAACTATGGCTACACCTTC
>NA|TRBV4-1|TRBD1|TRBJ1-5
CASSQGQGDQPQHF
TGCGCCAGCAGCCAAGGTCAGGGGGACCAGCCCCAGCATTTT
>NA|TRBV5-1|NA|TRBJ1-6
CASSLGSRLDNSPLHF
TGCGCCAGCAGCTTGGGGTCCAGGCTCGATAATTCACCCCTCCACTTT
>NA|TRBV5-1|TRBD2|TRBJ2-2
CASSPRSGGPSSNTGELFF
TGCGCCAGCAGCCCACGTAGCGGGGGGCCCTCTTCGAACACCGGGGAGCTGTTTTTT
>once|TRBV12-3/TRBV12-4|NA|TRBJ1-6
CASSFGGSPLHF
TGTGCCAGCAGTTTCGGTGGTTCACCCCTCCACTTT
>NA|TRBV12-3/TRBV12-4|NA|TRBJ1-2
CASGGGPDYGYTF
TGTGCCAGCGGCGGAGGACCGGACTATGGCTACACCTTC
>NA|TRBV7-7|NA|TRBJ2-5
CASSYQGSGETQYF
TGTGCCAGCAGTTATCAGGGGTCGGGAGAGACCCAGTACTTC
>NA|TRBV28|TRBD2|TRBJ2-7
CASRWEGRGERDEQYF
TGTGCCAGCAGGTGGGAGGGTAGAGGGGAACGAGACGAGCAGTACTTC
>NA|TRBV5-6|TRBD1|TRBJ1-2
CASSLVSGQGDGYTF
TGTGCCAGCAGCTTGGTCTCTGGACAGGGGGATGGCTACACCTTC
>NA|TRBV19|NA|TRBJ2-6
CATESLSGANVLTF
TGTGCCACCGAGTCACTGTCAGGGGCCAACGTCCTGACTTTC
>NA|TRBV19|NA|TRBJ1-5
CASSIHFGGDRPQHF
TGTGCCAGTAGTATTCATTTCGGGGGGGATCGGCCCCAGCATTTT
>NA|TRBV5-4|TRBD1|TRBJ2-7
CASSLGAGTGGNYEQYF
TGTGCCAGCAGCTTGGGTGCGGGGACAGGGGGAAACTACGAGCAGTACTTC
>NA|TRBV2|NA|TRBJ1-6
CASRGGATNNSPLHF
TGTGCCAGCAGGGGGGGGGCGACAAATAATTCACCCCTCCACTTT
>NA|TRBV7-2|NA|TRBJ1-1
CASSLYIVNTEAFF
TGTGCCAGCAGCTTATATATTGTGAACACTGAAGCTTTCTTT
>NA|TRBV5-4|NA|TRBJ1-2
CASSSIANYGYTF
TGTGCCAGCAGTAGTATTGCGAACTATGGCTACACCTTC
>NA|TRBV7-9|NA|TRBJ1-1
CASSLNSYDTEAFF
TGTGCCAGCAGCTTAAACAGCTACGACACTGAAGCTTTCTTT
>NA|TRBV18|NA|TRBJ2-5
CASWYGQSETQYF
TGTGCCAGCTGGTACGGACAGTCGGAGACACAGTACTTC
>NA|TRBV30|NA|TRBJ1-2
CAQGGNLYGYTF
TGTGCCCAGGGTGGGAACCTCTATGGCTACACCTTC
>NA|TRBV7-3|NA|TRBJ2-4
CASSLTGIGDIQYF
TGTGCCAGCAGCTTAACAGGGATCGGGGACATTCAGTACTTC
>NA|TRBV5-1|TRBD1|TRBJ1-2
CASSLSRVQGKGYTF
TGCGCCAGCAGCCTCTCGAGGGTACAGGGGAAAGGCTACACCTTC
>NA|TRBV11-2|NA|TRBJ1-3
CASSRSGGPGNTIYF
TGTGCCAGCAGCCGTTCGGGGGGACCCGGAAACACCATATATTTT
>NA|TRBV6-5|NA|TRBJ2-7
CASSSTGFSSYEQYF
TGTGCCAGCAGTTCTACAGGTTTCAGCTCCTACGAGCAGTACTTC
>NA|TRBV25-1|TRBD2|TRBJ2-7
CASRGGTYEQYF
TGTGCCAGCAGGGGAGGGACCTACGAGCAGTACTTC
>NA|TRBV6-1|TRBD1|TRBJ1-2
CASSDQGAPPSNYGYTF
TGTGCCAGCAGTGACCAGGGGGCGCCCCCTTCTAACTATGGCTACACCTTC
>NA|TRBV18|NA|TRBJ1-3
CASSPPRTANSGNTIYF
TGTGCCAGCTCACCACCCCGGACAGCGAACTCTGGAAACACCATATATTTT
>NA|TRBV27|NA|TRBJ2-7
CASSLSRVSEQYF
TGTGCCAGCAGTTTATCGCGGGTCTCCGAGCAGTACTTC
>NA|TRBV5-4|NA|TRBJ2-7
CASSLGPAGRTHSYEQYF
TGTGCCAGCAGCTTGGGACCGGCAGGGCGTACCCACTCCTACGAGCAGTACTTC
>NA|TRBV5-1|NA|TRBJ1-4
CASSLGAEKLFF
TGCGCCAGCAGCTTGGGGGCTGAAAAACTGTTTTTT
>NA|TRBV11-2|TRBD2|TRBJ2-1
CASSLERGAGYEQFF
TGTGCCAGCAGCTTAGAGCGGGGGGCCGGTTATGAGCAGTTCTTC
>NA|TRBV21-1|NA|TRBJ2-3
CASGPPGGVTDTQYF
TGTGCCAGCGGACCCCCGGGGGGGGTGACAGATACGCAGTATTTT
>NA|TRBV5-1|NA|TRBJ2-7
CASSLEPGIGYEQYF
TGCGCCAGCAGCTTGGAGCCAGGGATAGGCTACGAGCAGTACTTC